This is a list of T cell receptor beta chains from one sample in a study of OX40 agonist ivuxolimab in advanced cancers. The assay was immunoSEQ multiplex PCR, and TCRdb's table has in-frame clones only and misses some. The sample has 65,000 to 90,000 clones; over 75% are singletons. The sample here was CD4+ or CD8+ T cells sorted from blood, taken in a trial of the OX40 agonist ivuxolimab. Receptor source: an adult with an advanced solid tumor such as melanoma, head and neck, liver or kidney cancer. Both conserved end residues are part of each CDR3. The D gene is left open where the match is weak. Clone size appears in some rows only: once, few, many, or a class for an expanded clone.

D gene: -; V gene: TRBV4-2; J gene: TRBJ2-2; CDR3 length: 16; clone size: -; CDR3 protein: CASSQEAGRVTGELFF; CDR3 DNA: TGTGCCAGCAGCCAAGAGGCGGGCAGAGTGACCGGGGAGCTGTTTTTT
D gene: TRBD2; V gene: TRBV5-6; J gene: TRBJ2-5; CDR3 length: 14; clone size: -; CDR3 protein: CASSLLAGWETQYF; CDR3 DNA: TGTGCCAGCAGCTTATTAGCGGGGTGGGAGACCCAGTACTTC
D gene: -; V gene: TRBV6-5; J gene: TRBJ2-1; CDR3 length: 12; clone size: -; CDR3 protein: CASRTIRGEQFF; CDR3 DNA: TGTGCCAGCAGAACGATCAGGGGTGAGCAGTTCTTC
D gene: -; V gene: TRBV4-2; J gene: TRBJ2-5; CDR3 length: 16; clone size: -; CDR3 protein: CASSQDRRGKGETQYF; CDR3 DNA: TGTGCCAGCAGCCAAGATAGGAGGGGCAAGGGCGAGACCCAGTACTTC
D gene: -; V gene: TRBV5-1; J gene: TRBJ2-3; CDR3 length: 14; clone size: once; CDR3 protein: CASSLDLAGDTQYF; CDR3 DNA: TGCGCCAGCAGCTTGGATCTAGCCGGGGATACGCAGTATTTT
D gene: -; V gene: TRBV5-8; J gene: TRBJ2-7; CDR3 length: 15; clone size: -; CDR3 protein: CASSLGIQGGYEQYF; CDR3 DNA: TGTGCCAGCAGCTTGGGTATACAGGGTGGGTACGAGCAGTACTTC
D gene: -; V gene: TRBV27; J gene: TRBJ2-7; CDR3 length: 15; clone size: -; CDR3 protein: CASSSPATRQVEQYF; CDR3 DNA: TGTGCCAGCAGTTCCCCAGCAACAAGGCAAGTCGAGCAGTACTTC
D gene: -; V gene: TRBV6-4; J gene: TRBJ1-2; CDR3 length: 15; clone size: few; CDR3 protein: CASSDGGVANYGYTF; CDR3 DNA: TGTGCCAGCAGTGACGGGGGGGTCGCTAACTATGGCTACACCTTC
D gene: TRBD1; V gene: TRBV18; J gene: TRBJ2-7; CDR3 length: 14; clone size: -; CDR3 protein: CASSPVRGLYEQYF; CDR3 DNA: TGTGCCAGCTCCCCCGTCAGGGGGCTCTACGAGCAGTACTTC
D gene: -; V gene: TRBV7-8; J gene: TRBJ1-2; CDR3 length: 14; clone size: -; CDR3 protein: CASSLGREKGGYTF; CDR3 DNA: TGTGCCAGCAGCTTAGGAAGGGAGAAGGGTGGCTACACCTTC
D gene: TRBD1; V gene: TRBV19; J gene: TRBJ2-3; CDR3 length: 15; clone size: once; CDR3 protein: CASSIPGQGAVTQYF; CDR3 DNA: TGTGCCAGTAGTATTCCGGGACAGGGGGCTGTTACGCAGTATTTT
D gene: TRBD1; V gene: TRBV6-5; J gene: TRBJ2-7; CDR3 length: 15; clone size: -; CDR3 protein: CASSYQTGAGYEQYF; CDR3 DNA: TGTGCCAGCAGTTACCAGACAGGGGCCGGGTACGAGCAGTACTTC
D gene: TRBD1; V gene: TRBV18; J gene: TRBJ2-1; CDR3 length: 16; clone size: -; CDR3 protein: CASSDDGTGAHNEQFF; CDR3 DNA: TGTGCCAGCTCGGACGATGGGACAGGGGCCCACAATGAGCAGTTCTTC
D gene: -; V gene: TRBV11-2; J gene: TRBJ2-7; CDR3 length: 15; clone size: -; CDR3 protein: CASSRDYGPSYEQYF; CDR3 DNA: TGTGCCAGCAGCCGAGACTACGGGCCCTCCTACGAGCAGTACTTC
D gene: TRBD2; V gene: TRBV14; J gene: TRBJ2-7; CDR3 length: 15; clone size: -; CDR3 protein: CASSHQRDGSYEQYF; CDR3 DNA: TGTGCCAGCAGCCATCAGCGGGACGGTAGCTACGAGCAGTACTTC
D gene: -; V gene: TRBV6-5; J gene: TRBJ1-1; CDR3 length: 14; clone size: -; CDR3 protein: CASSYGGQTTEAFF; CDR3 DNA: TGTGCCAGCAGTTACGGGGGGCAGACTACTGAAGCTTTCTTT
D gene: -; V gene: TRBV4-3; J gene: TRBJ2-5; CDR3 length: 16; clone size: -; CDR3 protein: CASSQDLGTVVETQYF; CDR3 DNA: TGCGCCAGCAGCCAAGATCTGGGGACGGTGGTAGAGACCCAGTACTTC
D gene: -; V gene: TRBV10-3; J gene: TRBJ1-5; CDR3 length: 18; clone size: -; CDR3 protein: CAISESVYGQNSNQPQHF; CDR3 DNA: TGTGCCATCAGTGAGTCGGTCTATGGACAGAATAGCAATCAGCCCCAGCATTTT
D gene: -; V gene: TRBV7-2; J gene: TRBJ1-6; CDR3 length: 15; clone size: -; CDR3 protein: CASSPQTDYNSPLHF; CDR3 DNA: TGTGCCAGCAGCCCCCAGACAGACTATAATTCACCCCTCCACTTT
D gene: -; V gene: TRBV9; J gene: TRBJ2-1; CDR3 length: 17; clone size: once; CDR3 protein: CASSVDRQAGNRNEQFF; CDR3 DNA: TGTGCCAGCAGCGTAGACAGACAGGCGGGAAACCGGAATGAGCAGTTCTTC
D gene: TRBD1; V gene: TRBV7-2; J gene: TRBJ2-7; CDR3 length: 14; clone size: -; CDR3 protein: CASSPRTGGGEQYF; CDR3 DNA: TGTGCCAGCAGCCCCCGGACAGGGGGCGGAGAGCAGTACTTC
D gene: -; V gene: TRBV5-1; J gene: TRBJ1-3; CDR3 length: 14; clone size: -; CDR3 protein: CASSLEVSGNTIYF; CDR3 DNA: TGCGCCAGCAGCTTGGAAGTATCTGGAAACACCATATATTTT
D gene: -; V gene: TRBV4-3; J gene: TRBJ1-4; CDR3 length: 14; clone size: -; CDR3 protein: CASSQEATNEKLFF; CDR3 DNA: TGCGCCAGCAGCCAAGAGGCCACTAATGAAAAACTGTTTTTT
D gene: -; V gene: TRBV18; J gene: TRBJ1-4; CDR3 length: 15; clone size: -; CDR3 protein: CASSPRRDLNEKLFF; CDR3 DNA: TGTGCCAGCTCACCACGCAGGGATCTGAATGAAAAACTGTTTTTT
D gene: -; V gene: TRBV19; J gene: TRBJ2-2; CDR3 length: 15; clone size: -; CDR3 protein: CASTHWGRNTGELFF; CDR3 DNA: TGTGCCAGTACCCACTGGGGCAGGAACACCGGGGAGCTGTTTTTT
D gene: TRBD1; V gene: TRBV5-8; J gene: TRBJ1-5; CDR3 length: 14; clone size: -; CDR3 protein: CASSLGQEYQPQHF; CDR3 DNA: TGTGCCAGCAGCCTTGGACAGGAGTATCAGCCCCAGCATTTT
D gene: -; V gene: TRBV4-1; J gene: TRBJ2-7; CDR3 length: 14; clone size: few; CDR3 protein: CASSHQLSWDEQYF; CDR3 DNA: TGCGCCAGCAGCCACCAGTTGAGTTGGGACGAGCAGTACTTC
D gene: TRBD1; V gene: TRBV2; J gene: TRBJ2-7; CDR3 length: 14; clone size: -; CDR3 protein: CASMGDRASYEQYF; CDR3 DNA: TGTGCCAGCATGGGGGACAGGGCCTCCTACGAGCAGTACTTC
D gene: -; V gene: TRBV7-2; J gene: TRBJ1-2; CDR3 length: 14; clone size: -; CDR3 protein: CASSLTSGSEGYTF; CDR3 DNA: TGTGCCAGCAGCTTAACCTCCGGGAGTGAAGGCTACACCTTC
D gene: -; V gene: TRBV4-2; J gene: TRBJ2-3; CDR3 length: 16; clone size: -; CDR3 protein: CASSQGEASSTDTQYF; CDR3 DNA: TGTGCCAGCAGCCAAGGGGAGGCATCTAGCACAGATACGCAGTATTTT
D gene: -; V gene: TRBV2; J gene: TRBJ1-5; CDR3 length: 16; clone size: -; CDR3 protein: CASSELGTVGNQPQHF; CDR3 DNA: TGTGCCAGCAGTGAATTGGGGACTGTGGGCAATCAGCCCCAGCATTTT
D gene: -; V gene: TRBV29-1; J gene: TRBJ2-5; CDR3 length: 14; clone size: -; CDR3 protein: CSVYREPGQETQYF; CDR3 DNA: TGCAGCGTTTACAGGGAACCCGGACAAGAGACCCAGTACTTC
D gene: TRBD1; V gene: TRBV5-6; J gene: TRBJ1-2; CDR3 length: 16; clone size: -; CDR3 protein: CASSLPQGVANYGYTF; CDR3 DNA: TGTGCCAGCAGCTTGCCACAGGGGGTAGCTAACTATGGCTACACCTTC
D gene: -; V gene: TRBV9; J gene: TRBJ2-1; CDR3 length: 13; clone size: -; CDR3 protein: CASSVGLRDEQFF; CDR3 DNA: TGTGCCAGCAGCGTCGGGCTGAGGGATGAGCAGTTCTTC
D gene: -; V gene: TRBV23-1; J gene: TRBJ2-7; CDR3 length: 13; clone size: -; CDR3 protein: CASSHPVGYEQYF; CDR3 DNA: TGCGCCAGCAGTCACCCGGTAGGGTACGAGCAGTACTTC
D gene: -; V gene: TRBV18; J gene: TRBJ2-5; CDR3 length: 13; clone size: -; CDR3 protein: CASSLQGGETQYF; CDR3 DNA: TGTGCCAGCTCACTCCAGGGAGGAGAGACCCAGTACTTC
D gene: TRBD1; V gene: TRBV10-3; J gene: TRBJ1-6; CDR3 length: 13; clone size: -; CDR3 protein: CAWGQGTNSPLHF; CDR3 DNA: TGTGCCTGGGGACAGGGGACAAATTCACCCCTCCACTTT
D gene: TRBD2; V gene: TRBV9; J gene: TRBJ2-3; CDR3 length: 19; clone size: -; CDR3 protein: CASSVARLGLAGTTDTQYF; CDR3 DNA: TGTGCCAGCAGCGTAGCTCGGTTGGGACTAGCGGGGACCACAGATACGCAGTATTTT